One TCR beta chain is described in this entry. As yet, its antigen is unknown. This entry belongs to a study of T cells in Graves' hyperthyroidism and ophthalmopathy. Study-wide findings and caveats: Most thyroid clonotypes expanded above 0.001 were also detected in blood.

Template material for amplifying TCR beta CDR3 regions consisted of RNA transcripts. An initial round of RT-PCR targeting the TCR CDR3 relied on the HTBI primer set. TCRdb recomputed calls from the multiplex PCR reads with MiXCR, one row per CDR3 protein. Of 390,000 or so distinct CDR3 sequences listed, under 15% were seen once; the top ten hold about 13%. Germline assignment: CDR1 MNHNS and CDR2 SASEGT. The ends lost 8 bases at V and 1 base at J; junction bases unmatched: 10. The CDR3 is 17 amino acids. Each ophthalmopathy patient scored at least 3 on the Clinical Activity Score and at least 4 on NOSPECS grade, with duration under 3 months. Exclusion criteria comprised uncontrolled infection, other autoimmune disease, pregnancy or lactation. Orbital computed tomography and thyroid ultrasound, together with serum TRAb and thyroxine and clinical symptoms, were used for diagnoses.

This clonotype was obtained from a man between 18 and 29 years old with Graves' ophthalmopathy. Sequencing input: blood. This sequence joins TRBV6-1 and TRBJ2-2; 10 nucleotides line up with TRBD2. As DNA, the CDR3 is TGTGCCAGCTTGGGGCTAGCGGGAGTTAAGAACACCGGGGAGCTGTTTTTT. Its translation is CASLGLAGVKNTGELFF.